The 3 T cell receptor beta chains presented below share a single source sample, sequenced in a study of blood T cells in healthy people across ages. The use of a sample-barcoded 5' primer and a J-beta primer mix characterized a second PCR of roughly 7 to 11 cycles. TCRdb re-called the 5' RACE reads with MiXCR, one entry per CDR3 protein. The sample contains nearly 800,000 distinct CDR3 sequences, around 25% of which appear only once. The same data also contributed to another study, on T cells of mothers and their children.

Sequenced input: blood. The receptors originated from a boy between 5 and 17 years old in good health.

This chain links TRBV7-9 with TRBJ1-2, with a possible D match to TRBD1 (6 bases). With 6 bases removed from V and 5 bases from J, the gap between germline ends came to 10 bases. Germline lookup yields CDR1 SEHNR and CDR2 FQNEAQ (reference sequence). The CDR3 consists of 12 residues. The CDR3 is CASSNTGYGYTF. The CDR3 DNA is TGTGCCAGCAGTAATACAGGGTATGGCTACACCTTC.

This clonotype was recorded a few times. This chain uses TRBV7-9 with TRBJ1-2; D not certain. The CDR3 consists of 14 residues. Trimming pared 3 bases from V and 2 bases from J, leaving 10 bases between. CDR1 SEHNR and CDR2 FQNEAQ come from the germline V gene (reference sequence). CDR3 sequence reads: CASSFPPDNYGYTF. The CDR3 region has the DNA TGTGCCAGCAGCTTCCCCCCAGACAACTATGGCTACACCTTC. Combining the CDR3 with reference TRBV7-9 and TRBJ1-2 gives the whole variable domain DTGVSQNPRHKITKRGQNVTFRCDPISEHNRLYWYRQTLGQGPEFLTYFQNEAQLEKSRLLSDRFSAERPKGSFSTLEIQRTEQGDSAMYLCASSFPPDNYGYTFGSGTRLTVV.

The chain joins TRBV6-2 or TRBV6-3 to TRBJ1-1; 9 bases line up with TRBD1. CDR1 and CDR2 from the germline V gene are MNHEY and SVGEGT. The V segment lost 6 bases and the J segment 3 bases; nucleotides outside the gene matches: 2. This CDR3 region has 13 residues. In DNA form, the CDR3 reads TGTGCCAGCAGGGGACAGGGCCACACTGAAGCTTTCTTT. Protein product: CASRGQGHTEAFF.